Sequencing of this T cell receptor beta chain was carried out in a study of a mutant IDH1 vaccine in newly diagnosed glioma. Looking at the study overall: Vaccination of patients was performed eight times, in weeks 1, 3, 5, 7, 11, 15, 19 and 23. Patients got radiotherapy, temozolomide, or both beforehand, and most got both. Treated patients had a mean age of approximately 40 years and a roughly 62% male, around 38% female split. Whole-study results and caveats: Pseudoprogression appeared unlinked to shifts in leading peripheral T cell clonotypes.

The CDR3 has 16 amino acids. Germline lookup yields CDR1 MGHRA and CDR2 YSYEKL. Trimming pared 3 bases from V and 4 bases from J, leaving 16 bases between. With respect to this clone: The antigen remains unidentified.

Described time point: week 11, during vaccination. The vaccine gave 300 ug of a 20-mer mutant IDH1 peptide subcutaneously per dose. The assay was immunoSEQ multiplex PCR, and TCRdb's table has in-frame clones only and misses some. This sample has 110,000 or so clones, with roughly 88% found just once. The sample consisted of PBMCs, taken from a glioma patient whose treatment included an IDH1 peptide vaccine. The source is a woman aged 50 to 65 with glioma. The rearrangement uses TRBV4-1 and TRBJ2-4; D may be TRBD1 (6 bases). The CDR3: CASSQPTGTRKNIQYF. CDR3 nucleotides: TGCGCCAGCAGCCAGCCGACAGGTACACGTAAAAACATTCAGTACTTC.